This TCR beta chain was sequenced in a study of blood T cell repertoires in COVID-19. Study in general: PBMCs, B-cell-depleted T cells, or T cells provided the cDNA or gDNA that made up the material.

Participant-given clinical history determined each cohort assignment. The table came from immunoSEQ multiplex PCR; TCRdb's copy has only in-frame clones and leaves some out. This repertoire shows some 330,000 clones, about 92% found once; its top ten account for under 20%. CDR1 is SGDLS, CDR2 YYNGEE, per germline. The ends were cut back, 3 bases at V and 2 bases at J, with 10 bases in the middle. The CDR3 length is 14 residues. The chain recombines TRBV9 with TRBJ2-3; weak D call: TRBD1 (6 bases). This receptor was taken from a woman younger than 45 who had recovered from COVID-19. The sample consisted of PBMCs or T cells enriched from blood (not recorded which). The CDR3 DNA reads TGTGCCAGCAGCGGGGACACGGACACAGATACGCAGTATTTT. It yields the protein CASSGDTDTDTQYF. Full variable domain (missing parts from reference TRBV9 and TRBJ2-3): DSGVTQTPKHLITATGQRVTLRCSPRSGDLSVYWYQQSLDQGLQFLIQYYNGEERAKGNILERFSAQQFPDLHSELNLSSLELGDSALYFCASSGDTDTDTQYFGPGTRLTVL.